This T cell receptor beta chain is from a study of blood T cell repertoires in COVID-19. The wider study: The cDNA or gDNA used as material had been derived from T cells, B-cell-depleted T cells, or PBMCs.

Residents of about two dozen US areas, aged roughly 18 to 89 years, made up the participants. Donors were grouped by their self-reported clinical history. No more than 2 weeks before study entry, exposed participants had met a case of COVID-19. This CDR3 region has 16 residues. J lost 7 bases, V lost 5 bases, and 9 bases had no gene match. Germline-derived CDR1 and CDR2 are SGHVS and FNYEAQ. Profiling relied on immunoSEQ multiplex PCR, and the TCRdb table lists in-frame clones only, not all of them. The sample lists some 340,000 clones; around nine tenths were seen once. The sequence was collected from a woman in her 30s who had been exposed to COVID-19. Specimen: PBMCs or T cells enriched from blood (not recorded which). The chain couples TRBV7-6 to TRBJ2-1; 12 bases align to TRBD2. In DNA, the CDR3 is TGTGCCAGCAGCGCAACTAGCGGGGGGCTTCAGAATGAGCAGTTCTTC. Encoded protein: CASSATSGGLQNEQFF.